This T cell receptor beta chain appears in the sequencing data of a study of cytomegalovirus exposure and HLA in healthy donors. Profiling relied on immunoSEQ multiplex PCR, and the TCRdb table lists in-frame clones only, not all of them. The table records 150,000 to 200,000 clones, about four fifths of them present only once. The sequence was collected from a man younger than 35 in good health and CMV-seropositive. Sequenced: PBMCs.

The CDR3 nucleotides are TGTGCCAGCAGCTTGGCGTCGACAGGGGGCAGATACATTCAGTACTTC. The encoded protein is CASSLASTGGRYIQYF. The rearrangement links TRBV5-4 to TRBJ2-4, with 10 bases lining up with TRBD1. Germline loops: CDR1 SGHNT, CDR2 YYREEE (reference sequence). This CDR3 has 16 amino acids. Losses at the gene ends were 0 bases for V and 8 bases for J; bases not matched to a gene: 8.